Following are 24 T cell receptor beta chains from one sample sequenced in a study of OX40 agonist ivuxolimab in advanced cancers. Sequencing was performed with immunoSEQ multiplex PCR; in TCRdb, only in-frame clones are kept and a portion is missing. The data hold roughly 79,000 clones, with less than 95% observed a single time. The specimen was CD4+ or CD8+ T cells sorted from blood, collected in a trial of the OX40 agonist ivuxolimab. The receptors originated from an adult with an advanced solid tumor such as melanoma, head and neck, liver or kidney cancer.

The CDR3: CASSLSLGEQYF. The CDR3 coding sequence is TGTGCCAGCAGTTTAAGCCTGGGAGAGCAGTACTTC. This sequence joins TRBV28 and TRBJ2-7, with D unresolved. The V gene lost 2 bases and the J gene lost 7 bases, with 9 bases spanning the gap. This CDR3 has 12 residues. CDR1 is MDHEN, CDR2 SYDVKM, per germline. The variable domain in full, with the rest retrieved from reference TRBV28 and TRBJ2-7, is DVKVTQSSRYLVKRTGEKVFLECVQDMDHENMFWYRQDPGLGLRLIYFSYDVKMKEKGDIPEGYSVSREKKERFSLILESASTNQTSMYLCASSLSLGEQYFGPGTRLTVT.

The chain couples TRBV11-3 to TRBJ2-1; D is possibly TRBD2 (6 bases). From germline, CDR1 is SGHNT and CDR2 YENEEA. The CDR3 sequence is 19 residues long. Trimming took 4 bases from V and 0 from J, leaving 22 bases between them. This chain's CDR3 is CASSSAGAGSQLSYNEQFF. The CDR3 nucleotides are TGTGCCAGCAGCTCGGCGGGTGCGGGATCTCAGCTCTCCTACAATGAGCAGTTCTTC.

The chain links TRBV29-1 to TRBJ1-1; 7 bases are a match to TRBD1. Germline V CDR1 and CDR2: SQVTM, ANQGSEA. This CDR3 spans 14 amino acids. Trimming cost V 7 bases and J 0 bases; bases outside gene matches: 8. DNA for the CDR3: TGCAGCGCCAAACCGGGACAGATGAACACTGAAGCTTTCTTT. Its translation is CSAKPGQMNTEAFF.

The CDR3 here is CASRSFRGELSDTQYF. In nucleotides, the CDR3 is TGTGCCAGTAGGTCATTTAGGGGAGAGCTGTCAGATACGCAGTATTTT. The chain carries TRBV19 and TRBJ2-3; TRBD1 or TRBD2 may be the D gene (5 bases each). The germline V gene encodes CDR1 LNHDA and CDR2 SQIVND (reference sequence). V was clipped by 6 bases and J by 4 bases, with 20 bases between them. The CDR3 spans 16 residues.

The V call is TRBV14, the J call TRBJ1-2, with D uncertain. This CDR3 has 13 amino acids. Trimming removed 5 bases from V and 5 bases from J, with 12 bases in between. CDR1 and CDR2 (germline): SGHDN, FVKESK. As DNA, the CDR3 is TGTGCCAGCAGCTGGGTGGAAGGTTATGGCTACACCTTC. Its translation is CASSWVEGYGYTF.

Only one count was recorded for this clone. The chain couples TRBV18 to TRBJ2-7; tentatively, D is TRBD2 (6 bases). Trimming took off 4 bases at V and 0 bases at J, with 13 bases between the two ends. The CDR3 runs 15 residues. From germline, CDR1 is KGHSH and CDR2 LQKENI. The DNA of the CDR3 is TGTGCCAGCTCACAAGGGACTTCCTCCTCCTACGAGCAGTACTTC. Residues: CASSQGTSSSYEQYF.

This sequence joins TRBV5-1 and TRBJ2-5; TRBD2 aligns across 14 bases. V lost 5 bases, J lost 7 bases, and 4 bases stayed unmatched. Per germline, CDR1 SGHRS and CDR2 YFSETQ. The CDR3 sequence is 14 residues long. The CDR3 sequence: CASSGTSGSGTQYF. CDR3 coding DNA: TGCGCCAGCAGTGGGACTAGCGGGAGTGGGACCCAGTACTTC.

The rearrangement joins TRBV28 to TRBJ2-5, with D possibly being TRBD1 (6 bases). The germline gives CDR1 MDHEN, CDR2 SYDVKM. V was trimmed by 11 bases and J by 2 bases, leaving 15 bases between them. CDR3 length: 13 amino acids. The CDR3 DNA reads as TGTGCCCGCCCACAGGGTAGGCAAGAGACCCAGTACTTC. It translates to CARPQGRQETQYF.

This CDR3 is CASSKALLVGNHEQYF. In DNA form, the CDR3 reads TGTGCCAGCAGCAAAGCGCTTTTAGTGGGCAATCACGAGCAGTACTTC. V usage is TRBV21-1 and J usage is TRBJ2-7; the D call in the table, TRBD1, was not verified against the DNA. TRBV21-1 is recorded as a pseudogene. This CDR3 contains 16 residues.

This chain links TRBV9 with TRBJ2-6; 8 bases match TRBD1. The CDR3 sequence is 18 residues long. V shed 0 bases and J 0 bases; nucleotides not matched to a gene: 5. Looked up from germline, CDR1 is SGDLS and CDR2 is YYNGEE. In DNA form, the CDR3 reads TGTGCCAGCAGCGTAGCGAACAGGGGGAACTCTGGGGCCAACGTCCTGACTTTC. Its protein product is CASSVANRGNSGANVLTF.

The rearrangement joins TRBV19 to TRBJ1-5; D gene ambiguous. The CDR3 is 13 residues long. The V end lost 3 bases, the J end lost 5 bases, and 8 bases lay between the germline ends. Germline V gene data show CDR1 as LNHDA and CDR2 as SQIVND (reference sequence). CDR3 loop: CASSINGDQPQHF. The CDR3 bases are TGTGCCAGTAGTATTAACGGCGATCAGCCCCAGCATTTT.

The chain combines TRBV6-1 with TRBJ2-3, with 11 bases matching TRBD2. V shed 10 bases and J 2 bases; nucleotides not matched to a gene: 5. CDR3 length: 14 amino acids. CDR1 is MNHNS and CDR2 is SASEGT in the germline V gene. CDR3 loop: CATVAGGPTDTQYF. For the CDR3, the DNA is TGTGCCACCGTAGCGGGAGGGCCCACAGATACGCAGTATTTT.

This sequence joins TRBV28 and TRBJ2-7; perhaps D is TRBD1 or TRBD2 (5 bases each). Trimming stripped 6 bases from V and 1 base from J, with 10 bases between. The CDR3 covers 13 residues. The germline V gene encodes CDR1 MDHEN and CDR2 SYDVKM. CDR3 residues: CASRGTLSYEQYF. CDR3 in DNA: TGTGCCAGCAGGGGGACCTTGTCCTACGAGCAGTACTTC.

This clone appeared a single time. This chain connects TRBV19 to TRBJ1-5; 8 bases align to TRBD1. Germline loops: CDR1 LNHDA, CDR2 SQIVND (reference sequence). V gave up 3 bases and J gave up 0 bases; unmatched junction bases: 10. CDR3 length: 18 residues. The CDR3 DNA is TGTGCCAGTAGTATGGGCCTCAGGGGGCAGAGTAGCAATCAGCCCCAGCATTTT. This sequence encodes CASSMGLRGQSSNQPQHF.

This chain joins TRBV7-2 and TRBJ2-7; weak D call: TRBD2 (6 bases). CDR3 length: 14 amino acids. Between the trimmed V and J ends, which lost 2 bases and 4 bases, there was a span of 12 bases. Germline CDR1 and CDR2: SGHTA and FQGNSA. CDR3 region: CASSLFGGTYEQYF. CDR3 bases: TGTGCCAGCAGCTTATTCGGCGGGACTTACGAGCAGTACTTC.

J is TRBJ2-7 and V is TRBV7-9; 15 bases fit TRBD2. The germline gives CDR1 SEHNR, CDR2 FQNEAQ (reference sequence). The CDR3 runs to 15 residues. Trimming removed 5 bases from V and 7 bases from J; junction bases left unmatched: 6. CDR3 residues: CASSTGLAGGREQYF. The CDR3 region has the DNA TGTGCCAGCAGCACGGGACTAGCGGGAGGCCGTGAGCAGTACTTC.

The CDR3 is CATSSQREVVDTQYF. The DNA for the CDR3 is TGTGCCACCAGCAGTCAGCGGGAGGTCGTAGATACGCAGTATTTT. This chain links TRBV15 with TRBJ2-3; 9 nucleotides agree with TRBD2. J gave up 5 bases and V 3 bases, and 6 bases lay outside the gene matches. This CDR3 has 15 residues. Germline V gene data show CDR1 as LNHNV and CDR2 as YYDKDF (reference sequence).

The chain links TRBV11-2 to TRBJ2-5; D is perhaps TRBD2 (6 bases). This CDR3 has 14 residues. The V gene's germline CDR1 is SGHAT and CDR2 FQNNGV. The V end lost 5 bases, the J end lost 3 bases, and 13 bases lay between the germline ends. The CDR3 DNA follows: TGTGCCAGCAGCCCCACGACTAGGGAAGAGACCCAGTACTTC. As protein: CASSPTTREETQYF.

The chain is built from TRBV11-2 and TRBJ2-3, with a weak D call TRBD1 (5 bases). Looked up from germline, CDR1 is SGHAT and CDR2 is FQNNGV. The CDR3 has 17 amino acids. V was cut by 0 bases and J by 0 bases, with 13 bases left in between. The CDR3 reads CASSLETAPTSTDTQYF. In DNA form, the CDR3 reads TGTGCCAGCAGCTTAGAGACAGCCCCAACTAGCACAGATACGCAGTATTTT.

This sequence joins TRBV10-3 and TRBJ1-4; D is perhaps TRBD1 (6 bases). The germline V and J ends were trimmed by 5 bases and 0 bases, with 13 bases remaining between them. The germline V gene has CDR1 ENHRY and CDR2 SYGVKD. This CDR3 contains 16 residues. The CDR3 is CAISPDRPATNEKLFF. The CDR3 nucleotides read TGTGCCATCAGTCCCGACAGGCCTGCAACTAATGAAAAACTGTTTTTT.

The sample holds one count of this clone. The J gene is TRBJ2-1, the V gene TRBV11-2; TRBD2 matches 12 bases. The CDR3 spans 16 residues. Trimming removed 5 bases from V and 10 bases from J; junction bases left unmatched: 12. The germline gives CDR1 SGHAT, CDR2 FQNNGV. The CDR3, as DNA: TGTGCCAGCAGCACATCACTAGCGGGAGGTTTACACGAGCAGTTCTTC. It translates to CASSTSLAGGLHEQFF.

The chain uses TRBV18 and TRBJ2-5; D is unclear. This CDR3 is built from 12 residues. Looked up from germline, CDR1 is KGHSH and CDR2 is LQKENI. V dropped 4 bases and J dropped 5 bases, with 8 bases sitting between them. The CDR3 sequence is CASSRISETQYF. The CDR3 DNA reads TGTGCCAGCTCACGAATCTCTGAGACCCAGTACTTC.

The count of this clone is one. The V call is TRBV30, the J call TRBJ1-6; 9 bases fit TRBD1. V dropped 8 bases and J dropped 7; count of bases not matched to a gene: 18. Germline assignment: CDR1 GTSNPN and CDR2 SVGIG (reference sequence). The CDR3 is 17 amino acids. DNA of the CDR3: TGTGCCCTGGAATCATCGGCGGCGGGACAGGGAAATTCACCCCTCCACTTT. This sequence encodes CALESSAAGQGNSPLHF.

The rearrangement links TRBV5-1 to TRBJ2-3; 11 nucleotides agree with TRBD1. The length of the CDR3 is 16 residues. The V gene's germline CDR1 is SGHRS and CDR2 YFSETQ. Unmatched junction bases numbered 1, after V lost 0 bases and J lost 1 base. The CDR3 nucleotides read TGCGCCAGCAGCTTGGCGGGACAGGGGGGCACAGATACGCAGTATTTT. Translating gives CASSLAGQGGTDTQYF.